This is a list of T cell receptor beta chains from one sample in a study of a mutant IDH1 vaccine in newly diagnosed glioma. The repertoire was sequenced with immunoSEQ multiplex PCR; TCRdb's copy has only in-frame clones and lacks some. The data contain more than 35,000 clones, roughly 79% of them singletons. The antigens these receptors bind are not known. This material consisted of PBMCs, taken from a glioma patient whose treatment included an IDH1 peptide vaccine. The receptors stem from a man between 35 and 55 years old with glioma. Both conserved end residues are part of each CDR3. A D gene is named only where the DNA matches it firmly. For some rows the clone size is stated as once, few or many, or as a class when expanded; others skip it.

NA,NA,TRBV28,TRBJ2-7,TGTGCCAGCGAGGGACTCAACTACGAGCAGTACTTC,CASEGLNYEQYF
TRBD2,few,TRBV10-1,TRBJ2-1,TGCGCCAGCGGACTAGCGGGGGAAAATAGGCAGTTCTTC,CASGLAGENRQFF
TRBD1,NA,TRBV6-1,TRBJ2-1,TGTGCCAGCAGAGCCGGGACAGGGGGGTTAGGGGAGCAGTTCTTC,CASRAGTGGLGEQFF
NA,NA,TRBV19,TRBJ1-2,TGTGCCAGTAGTATAGGTGGCCGGCGCGAATTGGCTGCCTTC,CASSIGGRRELAAF
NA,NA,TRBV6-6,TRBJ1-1,TGTGCCAGCAACCTAGGGGTCGGCACCACTGAAGCTTTCTTT,CASNLGVGTTEAFF
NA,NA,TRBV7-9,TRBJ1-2,TGTGCCAGCAGCTTAAGAGGCAGACGAAACGCTAACTATGGCTACACCTTC,CASSLRGRRNANYGYTF
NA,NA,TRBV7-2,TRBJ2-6,TGTGCCAGCAGCTTAAGGGTAGGCGGGGCCAACGTCCTGACTTTC,CASSLRVGGANVLTF
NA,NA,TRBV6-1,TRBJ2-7,TGTGCCAGCAGTGACGGGCACCCACCCTACGAGCAGTACTTC,CASSDGHPPYEQYF
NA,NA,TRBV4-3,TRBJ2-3,TGCGCCAGCAGCCAAGACGCCGGAGACCCCACAGATACGCAGTATTTT,CASSQDAGDPTDTQYF
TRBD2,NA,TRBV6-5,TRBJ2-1,TGTGCCAGCAGTTATCTGGCGGGGGGTCTTATGAATGAGCAGTTCTTC,CASSYLAGGLMNEQFF
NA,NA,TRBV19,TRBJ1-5,TGTGCCAGTAGTATGGGTACCAGGGCCCATAGCAATCAGCCCCAGCATTTT,CASSMGTRAHSNQPQHF
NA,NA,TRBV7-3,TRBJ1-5,TGTGCCAGCAGCTTAAATGGGCAGCCTAATCAGCCCCAGCATTTT,CASSLNGQPNQPQHF
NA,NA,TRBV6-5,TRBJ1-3,TGTGCCAGCATGGGGCAAACCGGATCTGGAAACACCATATATTTT,CASMGQTGSGNTIYF
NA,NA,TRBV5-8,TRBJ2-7,TGTGCCAGCAGCTTGGCCCGGACTCGTTACCAGTACTTC,CASSLARTRYQYF
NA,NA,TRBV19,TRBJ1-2,TGTGCCAGTAGCACCGACCGAGTCTATGGCTACACCTTC,CASSTDRVYGYTF
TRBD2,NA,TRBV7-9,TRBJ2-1,TGTGCCAGCAGTCCACTCGGGGGGAGGGAATACAATGAGCAGTTCTTC,CASSPLGGREYNEQFF
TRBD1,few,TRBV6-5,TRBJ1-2,TGTGCCAGCAGTTACCGACAGGGAGGGGGCTACACCTTC,CASSYRQGGGYTF
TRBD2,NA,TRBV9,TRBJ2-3,TGTGCCAGCAGCAATCGCGGGGGGCAGGATACGCAGTATTTT,CASSNRGGQDTQYF
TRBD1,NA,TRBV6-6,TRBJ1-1,TGTGCCAGCAGACGGGACAGGGTTTTGAACACTGAAGCTTTCTTT,CASRRDRVLNTEAFF
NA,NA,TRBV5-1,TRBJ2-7,TGCGCCAGCAGCTCCTCCTTCTCTTCGACAGGGCGGGGAGCTCGTGGCGAGCAGTACTTC,CASSSSFSSTGRGARGEQYF
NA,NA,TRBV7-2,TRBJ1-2,TGTGCCAGCAGCCGAGACAGACAGGCTACTAACTATGGCTACACCTTC,CASSRDRQATNYGYTF
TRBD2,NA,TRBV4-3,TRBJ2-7,TGCGCCAGCAGCCCAGCGGGAGTGGGCGAGCAGTACTTC,CASSPAGVGEQYF
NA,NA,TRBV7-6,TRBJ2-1,TGTGCCAGCAGCTTTTCGGCTGACTCGGTGGATGAGCAGTTCTTC,CASSFSADSVDEQFF
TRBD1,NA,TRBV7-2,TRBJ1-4,TGTGCCAGCAGCTCACAGGGGGCTGCTAATGAAAAACTGTTTTTT,CASSSQGAANEKLFF
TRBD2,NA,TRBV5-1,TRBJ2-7,TGCGCCAGCAGCTTGGGGATGCTAGCGGCCTCCTACGAGCAGTACTTC,CASSLGMLAASYEQYF
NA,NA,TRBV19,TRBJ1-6,TGTGCCAGTAGTATCAAGGGGGGAGGTAATTCACCCCTCCACTTT,CASSIKGGGNSPLHF
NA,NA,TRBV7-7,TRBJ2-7,TGTGCTAGGGCCGGGTCGAGGGGATTGTACGAGCAGTACTTC,CARAGSRGLYEQYF
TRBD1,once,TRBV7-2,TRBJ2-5,TGTGCCAGCAGCTTAGCGGCAGGGGGCTGGGAGACCCAGTACTTC,CASSLAAGGWETQYF
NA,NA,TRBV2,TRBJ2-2,TGTGCCAGCAGAGACCGGACTTCGAACACCGGGGAGCTGTTTTTT,CASRDRTSNTGELFF
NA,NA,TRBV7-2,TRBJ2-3,TGTGCCAGCAGCTCCGGGAGCGGGTTTAGCACAGATACGCAGTATTTT,CASSSGSGFSTDTQYF
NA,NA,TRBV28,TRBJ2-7,TGTGCCAGCAGAGATACGACGTGGCAGCTCTCCTACGAGCAGTACTTC,CASRDTTWQLSYEQYF
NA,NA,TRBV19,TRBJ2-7,TGTGCCAGCAGTGCCGGGAGAACTGGGAACGAGCAGTACTTC,CASSAGRTGNEQYF
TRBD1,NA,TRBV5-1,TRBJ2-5,TGCGCCAGCAGCACCGGACAGGGTCTTACCGGGGGAACCCAGTACTTC,CASSTGQGLTGGTQYF
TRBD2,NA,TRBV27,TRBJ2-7,TGTGCCAGCAGTTTCGGGGCTAGCGGGAAGTCCGAGCAGTACTTC,CASSFGASGKSEQYF
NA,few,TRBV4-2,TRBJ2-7,TGTGCCAGCAGCCAAGGTAGGCTGATGAGCTACGAGCAGTACTTC,CASSQGRLMSYEQYF
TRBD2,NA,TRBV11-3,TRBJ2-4,TGTGCCAGCAGCCGGACTAGCGGGAGTAGTAACATTCAGTACTTC,CASSRTSGSSNIQYF
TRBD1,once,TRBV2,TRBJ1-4,TGTGCCAGCAGGGCGGACAGGGCCTCAACTAATGAAAAACTGTTTTTT,CASRADRASTNEKLFF
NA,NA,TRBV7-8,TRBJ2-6,TGTGCCAGCAGCTTCTTTTCGACAGGAAGGGCTGGGGCCAACGTCCTGACTTTC,CASSFFSTGRAGANVLTF
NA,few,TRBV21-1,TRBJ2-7,TGTGCCAGCAGCAAAAGTAAGGGGATCTACGAGCAGTACTTC,CASSKSKGIYEQYF
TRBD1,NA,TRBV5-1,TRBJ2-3,TGCGCCAGCAGCCAAGGACAGGACACAGATACGCAGTATTTT,CASSQGQDTDTQYF
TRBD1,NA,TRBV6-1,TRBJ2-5,TGTGCCAGCAGTTTCCGGACAGGGTCGGAAGAGACCCAGTACTTC,CASSFRTGSEETQYF
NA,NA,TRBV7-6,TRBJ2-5,TGTGCCAGCAGCCCACTCTCGGAGACCCAGTACTTC,CASSPLSETQYF
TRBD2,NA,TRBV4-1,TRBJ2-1,TGCGCCAGCAGCCAAGAGGGCGGGGGGGCCTACAATGAGCAGTTCTTC,CASSQEGGGAYNEQFF
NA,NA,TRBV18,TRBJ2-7,TGTGCCAGCTCACCACTGCAGACAGCCTACGAGCAGTACTTC,CASSPLQTAYEQYF
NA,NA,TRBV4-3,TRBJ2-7,TGCGCCAGCAGCCAAGGAGGGGGGAGCTCCTACGAGCAGTACTTC,CASSQGGGSSYEQYF
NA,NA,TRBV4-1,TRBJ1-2,TGCGCCAGCAGCCAAGACCCGGACACCCACGGCAACGGCTACACCTTC,CASSQDPDTHGNGYTF
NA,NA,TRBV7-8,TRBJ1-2,TGTGCCAGCAGCCCGGCCCTAGGGTATGGCTACACCTTC,CASSPALGYGYTF
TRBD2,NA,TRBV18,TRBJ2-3,TGTGCCAGCTCACCACTTATTCGCGGGAGAAGCACAGATACGCAGTATTTT,CASSPLIRGRSTDTQYF
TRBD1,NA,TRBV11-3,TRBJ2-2,TGTGCCAGCAGCCTGGACATCGGGACAGGGCGGACCGGGGAGCTGTTTTTT,CASSLDIGTGRTGELFF
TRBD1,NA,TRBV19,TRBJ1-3,TGTGCCAGTAGACTGGACAGGTACTCTGGAAACACCATATATTTT,CASRLDRYSGNTIYF
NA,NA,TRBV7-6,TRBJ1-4,TGTGCCAGCAGCCCCATCTGGGGGGTTGGAGAAAAACTGTTTTTT,CASSPIWGVGEKLFF
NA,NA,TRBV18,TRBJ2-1,TGTGCCAGCTCACCCCTAGGGGGGTACAATGAGCAGTTCTTC,CASSPLGGYNEQFF
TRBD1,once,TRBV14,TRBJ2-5,TGTGCCAGCAGCCGGGGGACAGGGAGTTTGGAGACCCAGTACTTC,CASSRGTGSLETQYF
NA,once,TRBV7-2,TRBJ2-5,TGTGCCAGCAGCTTAATAGCGGCCCAAGAGACCCAGTACTTC,CASSLIAAQETQYF
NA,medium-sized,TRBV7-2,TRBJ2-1,TGTGCCAGCAGCTTTAGTAAATCCTACAATGAGCAGTTCTTC,CASSFSKSYNEQFF
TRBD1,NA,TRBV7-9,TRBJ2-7,TGTGCCAGCAGCTTAGCCGGGACAGGGAGTTACGAGCAGTACTTC,CASSLAGTGSYEQYF
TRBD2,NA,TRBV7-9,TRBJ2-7,TGTGCCAGCAGTACTCCTTGGGGGGGTTCCTACGAGCAGTACTTC,CASSTPWGGSYEQYF
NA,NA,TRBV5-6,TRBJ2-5,TGTGCCAGCAGCCGAACAGGACATTTCCAGGAGACCCAGTACTTC,CASSRTGHFQETQYF
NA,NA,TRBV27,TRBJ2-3,TGTGCCAGCAGTCCTAGACCTCCGATCGGTGCAGATACGCAGTATTTT,CASSPRPPIGADTQYF
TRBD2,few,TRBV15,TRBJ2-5,TGTGCCACCCAACTAGCGGGAGGGCCGTACCAAGAGACCCAGTACTTC,CATQLAGGPYQETQYF